This entry lists 25 T cell receptor beta chains sequenced from one sample in a study of blood T cell repertoires in COVID-19. Using immunoSEQ multiplex PCR, the repertoire was profiled, and TCRdb retains in-frame clones only, with some absent. The sample yields about 120,000 clones, 75% to 90% seen once. The specimen was peripheral blood. The receptors originated from a human donor with acute or convalescent COVID-19. The donor label of this sample is uncertain.

V is TRBV6-1 and J is TRBJ2-7, with TRBD1 as a possible D gene (6 bases). Per the germline V gene, CDR1 is MNHNS and CDR2 is SASEGT. The CDR3 runs to 15 residues. The V end lost 1 base, the J end lost 3 bases, and 13 bases lay between the germline ends. CDR3 loop: CASSEEFGRGYEQYF. The CDR3 DNA sequence: TGTGCCAGCAGTGAAGAATTTGGCAGGGGCTACGAGCAGTACTTC.

This chain links TRBV19 with TRBJ1-5, with TRBD1 as a possible D gene (5 bases). From germline, CDR1 is LNHDA and CDR2 SQIVND (reference sequence). The length of the CDR3 is 15 residues. The V and J ends lost 6 bases and 5 bases respectively, with 17 bases between them. CDR3 amino acids: CASSPWGVEDQPQHF. CDR3 bases: TGTGCCAGTAGCCCGTGGGGGGTTGAGGATCAGCCCCAGCATTTT.

CDR3 nucleotide sequence: TGTGCCAGCAGCTTAACTAGCGGGACCGCCTACGAGCAGTACTTC. It translates to CASSLTSGTAYEQYF. The chain joins TRBV7-2 to TRBJ2-7, with TRBD2 matching 10 bases. Germline V CDR1 and CDR2: SGHTA, FQGNSA. V lost 2 bases to trimming and J lost 2 bases; unmatched junction nucleotides: 3. The CDR3 totals 15 residues.

This chain connects TRBV7-2 to TRBJ2-3; 8 bases match TRBD2. Germline V CDR1 and CDR2: SGHTA, FQGNSA. The CDR3 totals 16 residues. Trimming took 0 bases from V and 5 from J; bases not matched to a gene: 7. CDR3 coding DNA: TGTGCCAGCAGCTTAGCGCCTAGCGGGTTAGGAGATACGCAGTATTTT. This gives the protein CASSLAPSGLGDTQYF.

The genes are TRBV6-5 and TRBJ2-1; TRBD2 is a possible D gene (5 bases). CDR3 length: 13 residues. The ends were cut back, 7 bases at V and 4 bases at J, with 11 bases in the middle. Germline CDR1 is MNHEY and CDR2 is SVGAGI. Written as DNA, the CDR3 is TGTGCCAGCAAGCCCCGGGGTTACAATGAGCAGTTCTTC. Translated, it gives CASKPRGYNEQFF.

This rearrangement joins TRBV12-3 or TRBV12-4 to TRBJ1-2; 8 nucleotides line up with TRBD1. This CDR3 comprises 13 residues. Trimming took 5 bases from V and 3 from J; bases not matched to a gene: 2. CDR3 bases: TGTGCCAGCAGTACGACAGGGGACTATGGCTACACCTTC. This encodes CASSTTGDYGYTF.

This clone was picked up one time. This chain links TRBV12-2 with TRBJ1-6; the D call of TRBD1 is as the table states it, not checked on the DNA. TRBV12-2 is deemed a pseudogene. This CDR3 spans 13 amino acids. The CDR3 loop reads CASRPTVHSPLHF. The DNA of the CDR3 is TGTGCAAGTCGCCCGACAGTACATTCACCCCTCCACTTT.

This clone was recorded only once. The chain uses TRBV6-5 and TRBJ1-6; D unresolved. The germline V gene has CDR1 MNHEY and CDR2 SVGAGI. CDR3 size: 13 residues. The CDR3 nucleotides read TGTTTGGTCGGGAGCTCCTATAATTCACCCCTCCACTTT. It codes for CLVGSSYNSPLHF.

This clone has only a few counts. This rearrangement joins TRBV15 to TRBJ1-5; TRBD1 might be the D (5 bases). V was trimmed by 5 bases and J by 4 bases, leaving 12 bases between them. Germline CDR1 LNHNV, CDR2 YYDKDF (reference sequence). The CDR3 runs to 14 residues. CDR3 residues: CATSSNRGNQPQHF. CDR3 in DNA: TGTGCCACCAGCTCCAATAGGGGAAATCAGCCCCAGCATTTT.

This clone showed up just once. The chain carries TRBV5-1 and TRBJ2-6, with 7 bases that match TRBD1. The CDR3 spans 16 residues. After removal of 4 bases from V and 4 bases from J, the junction contained 8 bases not matched to a gene. CDR1 and CDR2 from the germline V gene are SGHRS and YFSETQ. CDR3 loop: CASSRRTGAGANVLTF. The CDR3 DNA reads TGCGCCAGCAGCCGGCGTACAGGGGCCGGGGCCAACGTCCTGACTTTC.

Note on this clone: A read error may produce the germline difference seen at one junction end. J is TRBJ2-7 and V is TRBV7-9; D not certain. Germline CDR1 and CDR2: SEHNR and FQNEAQ (reference sequence). This CDR3 comprises 13 residues. The CDR3 loop reads CASTLMESHEQYF. The CDR3, as DNA: TGTGCCAGCACCTTAATGGAGAGCCACGAGCAGTACTTC. Full variable domain (remainder filled in from reference TRBV7-9 and TRBJ2-7): DTGVSQNPRHKITKRGQNVTFRCDPISEHNRLYWYRQTLGQGPEFLTYFQNEAQLEKSRLLSDRFSAERPKGSFSTLEIQRTEQGDSAMYLCASTLMESHEQYFGPGTRLTVT.

V gene TRBV5-5 combines with J gene TRBJ2-3; TRBD1 agrees at 7 bases. Germline V CDR1 and CDR2: SGHKS, YYEKEE (reference sequence). The CDR3 runs to 16 residues. V was pared by 2 bases and J by 2 bases, with 8 bases of the junction left unmatched. The CDR3 nucleotides read TGTGCCAGCAGCTTAATGACAGGGTTGAACACAGATACGCAGTATTTT. It codes for CASSLMTGLNTDTQYF. The full variable domain, with the rest looked up from reference TRBV5-5 and TRBJ2-3, is DAGVTQSPTHLIKTRGQQVTLRCSPISGHKSVSWYQQVLGQGPQFIFQYYEKEERGRGNFPDRFSARQFPNYSSELNVNALLLGDSALYLCASSLMTGLNTDTQYFGPGTRLTVL.

The chain carries TRBV28 and TRBJ1-6; no definite D call. CDR3 length: 14 amino acids. V was shortened by 2 bases and J by 4 bases, with 6 bases between the two germline ends. Germline V gene sequence: CDR1 MDHEN, CDR2 SYDVKM. The CDR3 reads CASSLTQYNSPLHF. The CDR3 nucleotides are TGTGCCAGCAGTTTAACACAGTATAATTCACCCCTCCACTTT.

The chain uses TRBV28 and TRBJ2-7, with 11 bases fitting TRBD2. In germline, CDR1 is MDHEN, CDR2 SYDVKM. V shed 1 base and J 1 base; nucleotides not matched to a gene: 3. This CDR3 comprises 16 residues. The CDR3 coding sequence is TGTGCCAGCAGTTTATCTGGGACTAGCGGATCCTACGAGCAGTACTTC. Translation gives CASSLSGTSGSYEQYF. The whole variable domain, filled in from reference TRBV28 and TRBJ2-7, reads DVKVTQSSRYLVKRTGEKVFLECVQDMDHENMFWYRQDPGLGLRLIYFSYDVKMKEKGDIPEGYSVSREKKERFSLILESASTNQTSMYLCASSLSGTSGSYEQYFGPGTRLTVT.

The chain has TRBV5-8 and TRBJ1-1; TRBD1 matches at 9 bases. From germline, CDR1 is SGHTS and CDR2 YDEGEE. The V segment lost 5 bases and the J segment 3 bases; nucleotides outside the gene matches: 2. The CDR3 runs to 13 residues. This chain's CDR3 is CASRWTGDTEAFF. CDR3 in DNA: TGTGCCAGCAGGTGGACAGGGGACACTGAAGCTTTCTTT.

The V and J genes are TRBV29-1 and TRBJ2-1; 7 bases map to TRBD1. V shed 5 bases, J shed 0 bases, and the junction held 4 bases outside the gene matches. Germline V gene sequence: CDR1 SQVTM, CDR2 ANQGSEA. CDR3 length equals 14 residues. This CDR3 reads CSVSRDSSYNEQFF. CDR3 coding DNA: TGCAGCGTTAGCCGGGACAGCTCCTACAATGAGCAGTTCTTC.

The V call is TRBV9, the J call TRBJ2-3; no reliable D call. The CDR3 loop spans 12 amino acids. V lost 3 bases to trimming and J lost 4 bases, with 6 bases between them. The germline gives CDR1 SGDLS, CDR2 YYNGEE. CDR3 loop: CASSGAADTQYF. In DNA form, the CDR3 reads TGTGCCAGCAGCGGTGCGGCAGATACGCAGTATTTT.

The rearrangement joins TRBV6-1 to TRBJ2-7; D is uncertain. The length of the CDR3 is 14 residues. The V gene's germline CDR1 is MNHNS and CDR2 SASEGT. The V gene lost 1 base and the J gene lost 3 bases, with 10 bases spanning the gap. CDR3 DNA sequence: TGTGCCAGCAGTGAAGAATGGTCCAGCTACGAGCAGTACTTC. Protein: CASSEEWSSYEQYF.

This chain links TRBV6-5 with TRBJ2-7, with 7 bases lining up with TRBD2. The V segment lost 5 bases and the J segment 4 bases; nucleotides outside the gene matches: 5. The length of the CDR3 is 13 residues. Germline V lookup: CDR1 MNHEY, CDR2 SVGAGI. In nucleotides, the CDR3 is TGTGCCAGCAGTCCTGGGGGGGGATACGAGCAGTACTTC. This translates into CASSPGGGYEQYF.

The rearrangement joins TRBV5-6 to TRBJ1-1; D is uncertain. The CDR3 sequence is 12 residues long. Trimming stripped 5 bases from V and 3 bases from J, with 8 bases between. Germline V lookup: CDR1 SGHDT, CDR2 YYEEEE. In DNA form, the CDR3 reads TGTGCCAGCAGTCTTTTCTACACTGAAGCTTTCTTT. Its protein is CASSLFYTEAFF.

J is TRBJ1-3 and V is TRBV25-1; D possibly corresponds to TRBD1 (6 bases). This CDR3 is built from 16 residues. CDR1 MGHDK and CDR2 SYGVNS come from the germline V gene. Trimming pared 5 bases from V and 0 bases from J, leaving 14 bases between. The CDR3 protein is CASSQPQGFSGNTIYF. The DNA of the CDR3 is TGTGCCAGCAGTCAACCTCAGGGGTTCTCTGGAAACACCATATATTTT.

A single count supports this clone. The chain carries TRBV3-1 (or the pseudogene TRBV3-2) and TRBJ2-1, with D maybe TRBD2 (6 bases). Trimming cost V 4 bases and J 2 bases, with 15 bases left between them. This CDR3 contains 16 residues. Germline V lookup: CDR1 LGHDT, CDR2 YNNKEL (reference sequence). The CDR3, as DNA: TGTGCCAGCAGCCGACAACTAGCTTTTCCCTACAATGAGCAGTTCTTC. It encodes CASSRQLAFPYNEQFF.

V is TRBV12-3 or TRBV12-4 and J is TRBJ2-5; D gene uncertain. The CDR3 length is 13 residues. The V and J ends lost 6 bases and 3 bases respectively, with 11 bases between them. CDR3 amino acids: CASSDWLEETQYF. The CDR3 nucleotides are TGTGCCAGCAGCGACTGGCTTGAAGAGACCCAGTACTTC.

The J gene is TRBJ1-3, the V gene TRBV12-1; TRBD1 reflects the table's D call only, with no check against the DNA. TRBV12-1 is a pseudogene. The CDR3 runs to 15 residues. The CDR3 is CASSFGTGGRNTIYF. The CDR3 DNA sequence: TGTGCCAGCAGCTTCGGGACAGGGGGCAGAAACACCATATATTTT.

V gene TRBV27 combines with J gene TRBJ1-3, with 7 bases identical to TRBD1. The CDR3 sequence is 15 residues long. V gave up 6 bases and J gave up 0 bases; unmatched junction bases: 5. Germline loops: CDR1 MNHEY, CDR2 SMNVEV (reference sequence). CDR3 amino acids: CASRMGQSSGNTIYF. The CDR3 region has the DNA TGTGCCAGCAGGATGGGACAGAGCTCTGGAAACACCATATATTTT.